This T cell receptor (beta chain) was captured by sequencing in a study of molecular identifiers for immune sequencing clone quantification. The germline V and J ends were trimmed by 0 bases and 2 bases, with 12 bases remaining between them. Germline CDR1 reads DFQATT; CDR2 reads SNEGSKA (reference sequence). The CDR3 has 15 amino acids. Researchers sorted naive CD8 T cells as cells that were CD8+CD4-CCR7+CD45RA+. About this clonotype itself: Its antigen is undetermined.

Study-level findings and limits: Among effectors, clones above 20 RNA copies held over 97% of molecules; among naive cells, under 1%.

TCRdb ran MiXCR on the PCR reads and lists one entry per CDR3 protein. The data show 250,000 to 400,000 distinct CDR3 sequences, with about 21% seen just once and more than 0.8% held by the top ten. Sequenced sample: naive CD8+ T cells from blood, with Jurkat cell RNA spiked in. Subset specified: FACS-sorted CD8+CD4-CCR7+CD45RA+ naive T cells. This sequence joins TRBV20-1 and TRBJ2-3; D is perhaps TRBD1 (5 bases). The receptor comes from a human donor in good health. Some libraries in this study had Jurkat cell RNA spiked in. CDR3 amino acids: CSARDFRQNTDTQYF. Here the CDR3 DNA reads TGCAGTGCTAGAGATTTTCGACAGAACACAGATACGCAGTATTTT.